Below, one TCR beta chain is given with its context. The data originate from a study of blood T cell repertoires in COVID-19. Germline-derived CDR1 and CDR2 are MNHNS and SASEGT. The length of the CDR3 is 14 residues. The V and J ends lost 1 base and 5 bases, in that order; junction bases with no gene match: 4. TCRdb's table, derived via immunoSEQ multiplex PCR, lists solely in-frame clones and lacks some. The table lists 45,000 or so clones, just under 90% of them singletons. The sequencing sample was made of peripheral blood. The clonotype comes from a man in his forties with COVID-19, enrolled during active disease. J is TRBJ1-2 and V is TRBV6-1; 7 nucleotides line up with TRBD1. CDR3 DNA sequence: TGTGCCAGCAGTGAAGGGGCAGGGGGGTATGGCTACACCTTC. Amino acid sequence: CASSEGAGGYGYTF.